The rows below give T cell receptor beta chains drawn from one sample of a study of blood T cell repertoires in COVID-19. The repertoire was sequenced with immunoSEQ multiplex PCR; TCRdb's copy has only in-frame clones and lacks some. Of around 260,000 clones listed, 80% to 95% are singletons. What was sequenced was peripheral blood. These receptors originate from a woman in her 30s with COVID-19, enrolled during active disease. The conserved cysteine and the conserved F or W are not part of the CDR3 here.

>TRBV19|TRBJ1-1
ASSPDRPPTEAF
>TRBV6-5|TRBJ2-2
ASSYSMQANTGELF
>TRBV15|TRBJ2-1
ATSRVSSADREQF
>TRBV3-1/TRBV3-2|TRBJ1-2
ASSRKGFGGYT
>TRBV7-9|TRBJ2-7
ASSSVGGEQY
>TRBV19|TRBJ2-4
ASSTGGGGIQY
>TRBV12-3/TRBV12-4|TRBJ1-2
ASSLNRGQGYT
>TRBV7-2|TRBJ1-3
ASSSAATGSSGNTIY
>TRBV6-6|TRBJ1-6
ASSRDEQGMGSSYNSPLH
>TRBV3-1/TRBV3-2|TRBJ2-7
ASSQGAQSSYEQY
>TRBV30|TRBJ2-7
AWTRGGPYEQY
>TRBV27|TRBJ1-5
ASAPGDGNQPQH
>TRBV29-1|TRBJ2-1
SVEQAYNEQF
>TRBV28|TRBJ2-2
ASSPRASGRVGTGELF
>TRBV9|TRBJ2-5
ASSAGDEVTQY
>TRBV27|TRBJ2-1
ASSLSAGAYNEQF
>TRBV29-1|TRBJ1-2
SVWRGPRGYT
>TRBV5-1|TRBJ1-1
ASSSQGGLTEAF
>TRBV11-2|TRBJ1-5
ASSFTGAQPQH
>TRBV3-1/TRBV3-2|TRBJ2-1
ASSLMSGLEQF
>TRBV11-2|TRBJ1-2
ASSPILGVGYT
>TRBV18|TRBJ1-1
ASSPPDRRIEAF